The 23 T cell receptor beta chains reported below all come from one sample, sequenced in a study of CD8+CD57+ T cells in acquired aplastic anemia (dated by TCRdb to 2017 to 2018). The sequencer was an Illumina HiSeq 2000. Genomic DNA was used as template for profiling of TCR beta VDJ combinations and CDR3 sequences. TCRdb handled the public reads itself, with Q25 trimming in fastp and clone calling in MiXCR, and kept productive beta chains. Rows with a matching CDR3 protein are joined into one entry that keeps the most common DNA and genes. The sample table holds hundreds of thousands of distinct CDR3 sequences, of which just under 70% were seen once. 3% to 4.5% of the sample is taken by the ten largest. Sequencing was carried out using sorted CD4+, CD8+, or CD8+CD57+ T cells (not recorded which) from PBMCs. These receptors were taken from a human donor in good health, serving as a control.

V is TRBV7-9 and J is TRBJ2-7; no clear D gene. The CDR3 runs to 15 residues. With 1 base removed from V and 13 bases from J, the gap between germline ends came to 23 bases. Germline CDR1 is SEHNR and CDR2 is FQNEAQ (reference sequence). This CDR3 is CASSLGVNQPQHFYF. The CDR3 nucleotides read TGTGCCAGCAGCTTAGGGGTCAATCAGCCCCAGCATTTTTACTTC.

As for this clonotype: This CDR3 fails to terminate in the conserved phenylalanine or tryptophan, so it likely reflects a read error. The limits of the CDR3 on the DNA are not certain, so only TCRdb's listed CDR3 is given. V is TRBV7-2 and J is TRBJ2-1. Per the germline V gene, CDR1 is SGHTA and CDR2 is FQGNSA. Termini included, the CDR3 measures 13 amino acids. The CDR3 is CASSLASGNEPHY.

With respect to this clonotype: Relative to the germline gene, one junction end is altered; a read error may explain this. The chain has TRBV7-9 and TRBJ2-5; TRBD1 matches at 9 bases. Germline V gives CDR1 SEHNR, CDR2 FQNEAQ (reference sequence). The CDR3 has 16 amino acids. CDR3 DNA sequence: TGTGCCACCAGCAGAGTACTGGGACAGGGAGACGTGATTCAGTACTTC. It yields the protein CATSRVLGQGDVIQYF.

The chain employs TRBV7-2 and TRBJ2-7, with 8 nucleotides matching TRBD1. This CDR3 contains 15 residues. Trimming removed 5 bases from V and 5 bases from J; junction bases left unmatched: 11. Germline V lookup: CDR1 SGHTA, CDR2 FQGNSA. CDR3 sequence (DNA): TGTGCCAGCAGCGTAGGGGGACAGGTCTTCGACGAGCAGTACTTC. Encoded protein: CASSVGGQVFDEQYF.

Note on this clonotype: No conserved phenylalanine or tryptophan is present at the end of the CDR3, so a read error is the likely explanation. The chain is built from TRBV5-1 and TRBJ1-1; D is unresolved. CDR3 size: 14 residues. Germline CDR1 and CDR2: SGHRS and YFSETQ. CDR3 residues: CASSVERDKSEAFL. CDR3 coding DNA: TGTGCCAGCAGTGTGGAAAGGGATAAGTCTGAAGCTTTCCTT.

In its sample, this clonotype was seen many times. The CDR3 region has the DNA TGCGCCAGCAGCCAAGATTGGCAGAACACCGGGGAGCTGTTTTTT. It specifies CASSQDWQNTGELFF. This sequence joins TRBV4-1 and TRBJ2-2, with D uncertain. Germline CDR1 MGHRA, CDR2 YSYEKL. The germline V and J ends were trimmed by 0 bases and 1 base, with 6 bases remaining between them. This CDR3 has 15 amino acids.

V usage is TRBV20-1 and J usage is TRBJ2-3, with D unresolved. CDR1 DFQATT and CDR2 SNEGSKA come from the germline V gene (reference sequence). Deletions cut 3 bases from V and 6 bases from J, with 10 bases between. This CDR3 has 12 residues. The CDR3 here is CSARYSDDTQYF. The CDR3 DNA reads TGCAGTGCTAGGTACAGTGACGATACGCAGTATTTT.

Of note for this clonotype: The junction departs from germline at one end; a sequencing error may be responsible. This chain joins TRBV7-3 and TRBJ2-2; perhaps TRBD2 as D (5 bases). The germline V gene has CDR1 SGHTA and CDR2 FQGTGA. The CDR3 has 13 residues. The CDR3 DNA reads as TGTGCCAGCAGTATGAACGTGCCCGGGGAACTGTTTTTT. This encodes CASSMNVPGELFF.

This clonotype was counted ten times or more. The DNA of the CDR3 is TGTGCCAGCAGTTCCGGGACAGGGGGCGACTATGGCTACACCTTC. It yields the protein CASSSGTGGDYGYTF. V is TRBV12-3 or TRBV12-4 and J is TRBJ1-2; 12 nucleotides line up with TRBD1. The V and J ends lost 4 bases and 3 bases, in that order; junction bases with no gene match: 3. The CDR3 contains 15 residues.

As regards this clonotype: One end of the junction is discordant with germline, which a read error may explain. The chain has TRBV2 and TRBJ1-2; D is undetermined. Germline lookup yields CDR1 SNHLY and CDR2 FYNNEI. The CDR3 covers 13 residues. CDR3: CASSDSAANNSPF. In DNA, the CDR3 is TGTGCCAGCAGTGATAGTGCCGCGAATAATTCACCCTTC.

As concerns this clonotype: A read error may account for a junction end that differs from germline. CDR3 in amino acids: CASSLDIRSNEQYF. The CDR3 coding sequence is TGCGCCAGCAGCTTGGACATCCGCTCCAACGAGCAGTACTTC. The rearrangement uses TRBV7-9 and TRBJ2-7; D is perhaps TRBD1 (5 bases). Germline loops: CDR1 SEHNR, CDR2 FQNEAQ (reference sequence). The CDR3 loop spans 14 amino acids.

Comments on this clonotype: Because the CDR3's place on the DNA is in doubt, the DNA is left out and the CDR3 is given as listed by TCRdb. V usage is TRBV12-3 or TRBV12-4 and J usage is TRBJ1-3; TRBD1, as called in the table, went unchecked against the DNA. The CDR3 is 23 amino acids in total, end residues counted. CDR3: CASSFYICSASTPGQGRWNTIYF.

This clonotype was seen a handful of times. J is TRBJ2-7 and V is TRBV12-5, with 7 bases lining up with TRBD2. The CDR3 runs to 15 residues. Germline V gene data show CDR1 as LGHNT and CDR2 as FRNRAP. With V trimmed by 2 bases and J by 7 bases, 11 bases remained unmatched. CDR3 bases: TGTGCTAGTGGTTTGCCTATGGGACTATACAATGAGCAGTACTTC. It yields the protein CASGLPMGLYNEQYF.

Turning to this clonotype: One end of the junction varies from germline; a read error may be responsible. The genes are TRBV23-1 and TRBJ2-1, with D unresolved. TRBV23-1 counts as an open reading frame of uncertain function. The CDR3 is 14 amino acids. The CDR3 loop is CASTETGSYNEQFF. CDR3 DNA sequence: TGTGCCAGCACTGAGACTGGTTCTTACAATGAGCAGTTCTTC.

This clonotype has a count of ten or more. The chain recombines TRBV12-3 or TRBV12-4 with TRBJ1-1; D gene unclear. The CDR3 spans 12 residues. The ends were cut back, 6 bases at V and 4 bases at J, with 9 bases in the middle. CDR3 in DNA: TGTGCCAGCAGAGGTGATTTCACTGAAGCTTTCTTT. Translation: CASRGDFTEAFF.

This clonotype was counted a few times. J is TRBJ1-5 and V is TRBV10-3; tentative D call: TRBD1 (5 bases). Germline V gene lookup returns CDR1 ENHRY and CDR2 SYGVKD. The CDR3 is 14 residues long. The V gene lost 6 bases and the J gene lost 5 bases, with 14 bases spanning the gap. The CDR3 reads CAIRSDRFDQPQHF. The DNA of the CDR3 is TGTGCCATCAGGTCCGACAGATTCGATCAGCCCCAGCATTTT.

This clonotype appeared a single time. The CDR3 carries no conserved terminal phenylalanine or tryptophan, so it likely arises from a read error. No DNA is shown, since the ends of the CDR3 on it are uncertain; the CDR3 is the one TCRdb lists. This chain joins TRBV7-9 and TRBJ2-7; TRBD2 is the table's D call, not checked against the DNA. The germline CDR1 and CDR2 sequences are SEHNR and FQNEAQ (reference sequence). The CDR3 is 12 amino acids in total, end residues counted. The CDR3 loop reads CASSLAAWRGYI.

This rearrangement joins TRBV9 to TRBJ1-1, with 12 bases that match TRBD1. Germline values: CDR1 SGDLS, CDR2 YYNGEE. V was pared by 0 bases and J by 14 bases, with 8 bases of the junction left unmatched. The CDR3 has 14 residues. The CDR3, as DNA: TGTGCCAGCAGCGTAGAAGGGACAGGGGGCAAACAGTTCTTT. This encodes CASSVEGTGGKQFF.

With regard to this clonotype: The junction and the germline gene differ at one end; a read error may be behind it. The gene calls are TRBV20-1 and TRBJ2-2, with D perhaps being TRBD1 or TRBD2 (7 bases each). Germline loops: CDR1 DFQATT, CDR2 SNEGSKA (reference sequence). This CDR3 region has 14 residues. The chain's CDR3 is CSALKGAQAGGLVF. The DNA for the CDR3 is TGCAGTGCATTGAAGGGGGCGCAGGCCGGGGGGCTGGTTTTT.

The V call is TRBV9, the J call TRBJ2-4; the match to TRBD1 covers 7 bases. Germline V gene lookup returns CDR1 SGDLS and CDR2 YYNGEE. With 4 bases clipped from V and 4 bases from J, the junction kept 5 bases outside the gene matches. The CDR3 is 14 residues long. Written as DNA, the CDR3 is TGTGCCAGCAGCCAAGAGGGGGCGAAAAACATTCAGTACTTC. It is translated as CASSQEGAKNIQYF.

On this clonotype: The junction departs from germline at one end; a sequencing error may be responsible. This sequence joins TRBV14 and TRBJ2-7, with D perhaps matching TRBD2 (7 bases). This CDR3 spans 15 amino acids. Germline CDR1 reads SGHDN; CDR2 reads FVKESK. The CDR3 region has the DNA TGTGCCAGCAGCTTGGCGGGGAGGGGGTTAAACGAGGAGTACTTC. Translation: CASSLAGRGLNEEYF. Complete variable domain (other parts from reference TRBV14 and TRBJ2-7): EAGVTQFPSHSVIEKGQTVTLRCDPISGHDNLYWYRRVMGKEIKFLLHFVKESKQDESGMPNNRFLAERTGGTYSTLKVQPAELEDSGVYFCASSLAGRGLNEEYFGPGTRLTVT.

The table lists this clonotype with many counts. The chain links TRBV7-2 to TRBJ1-2; D is undetermined. The V end lost 5 bases, the J end lost 4 bases, and 11 bases lay between the germline ends. From germline, CDR1 is SGHTA and CDR2 FQGNSA. The CDR3 length is 13 residues. The CDR3 reads CASSPGQLYGYTF. CDR3 nucleotide sequence: TGTGCCAGCAGCCCCGGGCAGCTCTATGGCTACACCTTC.

In this sample, this clonotype turned up many times. The rearrangement uses TRBV6-6 and TRBJ1-2; 9 bases map to TRBD1. The germline CDR1 and CDR2 sequences are MNHNY and SVGAGI (reference sequence). V shed 6 bases, J shed 9 bases, and the junction held 8 bases outside the gene matches. CDR3 length: 13 residues. CDR3: CASSTDRGRSYTF. The CDR3 coding sequence is TGTGCCAGCAGCACGGACAGGGGAAGGAGCTACACCTTC.